Below are 7 T cell receptor beta chains sequenced from a single sample in a study of blood T cells in healthy people across ages. A second PCR of 7 to 11 cycles used a sample-barcoded 5' primer and a J-beta primer mix. TCRdb fed the 5' RACE reads into MiXCR, producing one record per CDR3 protein. The sample lists approximately 1.5 million distinct CDR3 sequences, approximately 43% occurring once. Sequenced material: blood. These receptors all come from a woman between 18 and 30 years old in good health.

This clonotype was seen a few times. This rearrangement joins TRBV2 to TRBJ2-5; D may be TRBD1 (5 bases). CDR1 and CDR2 from the germline V gene are SNHLY and FYNNEI. Trimming left V 6 bases short and J 1 base short, with 6 bases between. CDR3 length: 12 amino acids. CDR3 bases: TGTGCCAGCAGAGGGGTCCAAGAGACCCAGTACTTC. It yields the protein CASRGVQETQYF.

The J gene is TRBJ1-2, the V gene TRBV7-9, with D uncertain. V shed 5 bases and J shed 3 bases, with 13 bases lying between them. Per germline, CDR1 SEHNR and CDR2 FQNEAQ (reference sequence). The CDR3 is 14 amino acids. CDR3 in amino acids: CASSPAGSYYGYTF. CDR3 sequence (DNA): TGTGCCAGCAGCCCAGCGGGGAGCTACTATGGCTACACCTTC.

Only one count was recorded for this clonotype. V usage is TRBV6-2 or TRBV6-3 and J usage is TRBJ1-2, with 8 bases fitting TRBD1. With V trimmed by 2 bases and J by 4 bases, 9 bases remained unmatched. The CDR3 is 16 amino acids. The V gene's germline CDR1 is MNHEY and CDR2 SVGEGT. DNA of the CDR3: TGTGCCAGCAGTTACCTGGGACAGGCGGGTTCCTATGGCTACACCTTC. It codes for CASSYLGQAGSYGYTF.

In this sample, this clonotype turned up a few times. This chain uses TRBV4-1 with TRBJ1-4; 7 bases are shared with TRBD1. Germline V gives CDR1 MGHRA, CDR2 YSYEKL. Trimming removed 4 bases from V and 8 bases from J; junction bases left unmatched: 4. This CDR3 is built from 13 residues. CDR3 in amino acids: CASSLTGVEKLFF. CDR3 DNA: TGCGCCAGCAGCCTCACAGGGGTAGAAAAACTGTTTTTT.

This clonotype was counted between two and nine times. The rearrangement uses TRBV20-1 and TRBJ2-3; no firm D call. V was pared by 1 base and J by 4 bases, with 18 bases between. This CDR3 is built from 16 residues. Germline CDR1 is DFQATT and CDR2 is SNEGSKA (reference sequence). Written as DNA, the CDR3 is TGCAGTGCTAGAGTGTTTGCAAGGGAATGGGCAGATACGCAGTATTTT. It yields the protein CSARVFAREWADTQYF.

This chain links TRBV4-2 with TRBJ2-2; D remains unclear. The CDR3 covers 17 residues. Between the trimmed V and J ends, which lost 1 base and 0 bases, there was a span of 12 bases. From germline, CDR1 is LGHNA and CDR2 YNFKEQ. The CDR3 reads CASSQVSPDSNTGELFF. Written as DNA, the CDR3 is TGTGCCAGCAGCCAAGTATCCCCAGACTCGAACACCGGGGAGCTGTTTTTT.

This clonotype was recorded a few times. A junction end diverges from the germline sequence, so it may reflect a read error. The chain has TRBV6-6 and TRBJ1-6, with D hard to call. CDR1 is MNHNY and CDR2 is SVGAGI in the germline V gene (reference sequence). The CDR3 totals 15 residues. CDR3 sequence: CASSYSIGGNSPPHF. The CDR3 DNA sequence: TGTGCCAGCAGTTACTCGATTGGAGGCAATTCACCCCCCCACTTT.